Listed below are T cell receptor beta chains from one sample, sequenced in a study of Tregs in tolerant kidney transplant recipients. Antigen specificity for these receptors is unknown. The protocol was immunoSEQ multiplex PCR, while the TCRdb copy is restricted to in-frame clones and leaves out a portion. The data contain about 19,000 clones, about 71% of them singletons. The material sequenced was Tregs from blood cultured with allogeneic cells. These TCRs come from a human donor in good health. The CDR3 runs from the conserved cysteine through the conserved F or W.

V gene	J gene	CDR3 protein
TRBV5-5	TRBJ1-2	CASSFVKGAYTF
TRBV5-1	TRBJ2-1	CASSLSTSGGKNEQFF
TRBV28	TRBJ2-7	CASSLSGVGSYEQYF
TRBV6-6	TRBJ1-6	CASSFLQGARNSPLHF
TRBV11-2	TRBJ2-2	CASSPPGTGELFF
TRBV19	TRBJ2-7	CASGKGRVFDEQYF
TRBV21-1	TRBJ2-1	CASTASRDNEQFF
TRBV4-1	TRBJ1-1	CASSQTGNLNTEAFF
TRBV5-1	TRBJ2-7	CASSYQGRWEQYF
TRBV5-4	TRBJ1-1	CASSWVDSRGTEAFF
TRBV11-2	TRBJ1-2	CASSPPNWRFGYTF
TRBV19	TRBJ1-1	CASSIRGIQNTEAFF
TRBV9	TRBJ1-3	CASSVAVGGRSGNTIYF
TRBV18	TRBJ1-1	CASSPRGNTEAFF
TRBV7-9	TRBJ2-7	CASSRRAGSEQYF
TRBV10-3	TRBJ2-1	CAIRTSAASYNEQFF
TRBV21-1	TRBJ2-3	CASSNTRDRVGDTQYF
TRBV5-6	TRBJ1-2	CASSLWGTGLYGYTF
TRBV29-1	TRBJ2-7	CSVKTVPLGYEQYF
TRBV6-5	TRBJ2-7	CASREGGSAYEQYF
TRBV10-3	TRBJ2-5	CAISELGSAGETQYF
TRBV5-1	TRBJ2-2	CASSPLIGELFF
TRBV18	TRBJ2-2	CASSRGTGNAGELFF
TRBV6-5	TRBJ2-7	CASTSPGLAAYEQYF
TRBV2	TRBJ2-2	CASTLGPTGELFF
TRBV29-1	TRBJ1-1	CSVEGQVPEAFF
TRBV5-1	TRBJ2-7	CASSLVTGGSLAGYEQYF
TRBV6-1	TRBJ2-7	CASSDWWGSTIYEQYF
TRBV5-4	TRBJ1-1	CASSPRDPGNTEAFF
TRBV7-9	TRBJ2-3	CASSTWGSGGRDTQYF
TRBV9	TRBJ2-7	CASSVGSGGWSYEQYF
TRBV11-3	TRBJ2-1	CASSVSGRVGEQFF
TRBV28	TRBJ1-1	CASSSITGGTEAFF
TRBV11-3	TRBJ2-3	CASSAGQHTDTQYF
TRBV29-1	TRBJ1-4	CSVTGGLTNEKLFF
TRBV18	TRBJ1-5	CASSLSTGNQPQHF
TRBV7-5	TRBJ2-7	CVRSPNYEQYF
TRBV19	TRBJ1-2	CASSMDRGTKNYGYTF
TRBV11-2	TRBJ2-3	CASSSAGLESDTQYF
TRBV21-1	TRBJ1-1	CASSKGSPVLTEAFF
TRBV2	TRBJ2-7	CASSVRPVYEQYF
TRBV6-6	TRBJ2-3	CATSRSTDTQYF
TRBV14	TRBJ2-5	CASSQVNAGRGETQYF
TRBV6-5	TRBJ2-3	CASSSSYRGLTDTQYF
TRBV19	TRBJ1-5	CASSFTRRSNQPQHF
TRBV10-3	TRBJ2-7	CAISESGLAGNYEQYF
TRBV5-1	TRBJ2-2	CASSPWDRGNTGELFF
TRBV18	TRBJ2-3	CASSPKTDTQYF
TRBV18	TRBJ2-3	CASSPPNLAGKLF
TRBV18	TRBJ2-7	CASSSGPHDSYEQYF
TRBV2	TRBJ2-7	CASIPTEISYEQYF
TRBV30	TRBJ2-3	CAWSGDSLTDTQYF
TRBV14	TRBJ2-6	CASSQGRGRGANVLTF
TRBV7-8	TRBJ2-7	CASSFVAGGSYEQYF